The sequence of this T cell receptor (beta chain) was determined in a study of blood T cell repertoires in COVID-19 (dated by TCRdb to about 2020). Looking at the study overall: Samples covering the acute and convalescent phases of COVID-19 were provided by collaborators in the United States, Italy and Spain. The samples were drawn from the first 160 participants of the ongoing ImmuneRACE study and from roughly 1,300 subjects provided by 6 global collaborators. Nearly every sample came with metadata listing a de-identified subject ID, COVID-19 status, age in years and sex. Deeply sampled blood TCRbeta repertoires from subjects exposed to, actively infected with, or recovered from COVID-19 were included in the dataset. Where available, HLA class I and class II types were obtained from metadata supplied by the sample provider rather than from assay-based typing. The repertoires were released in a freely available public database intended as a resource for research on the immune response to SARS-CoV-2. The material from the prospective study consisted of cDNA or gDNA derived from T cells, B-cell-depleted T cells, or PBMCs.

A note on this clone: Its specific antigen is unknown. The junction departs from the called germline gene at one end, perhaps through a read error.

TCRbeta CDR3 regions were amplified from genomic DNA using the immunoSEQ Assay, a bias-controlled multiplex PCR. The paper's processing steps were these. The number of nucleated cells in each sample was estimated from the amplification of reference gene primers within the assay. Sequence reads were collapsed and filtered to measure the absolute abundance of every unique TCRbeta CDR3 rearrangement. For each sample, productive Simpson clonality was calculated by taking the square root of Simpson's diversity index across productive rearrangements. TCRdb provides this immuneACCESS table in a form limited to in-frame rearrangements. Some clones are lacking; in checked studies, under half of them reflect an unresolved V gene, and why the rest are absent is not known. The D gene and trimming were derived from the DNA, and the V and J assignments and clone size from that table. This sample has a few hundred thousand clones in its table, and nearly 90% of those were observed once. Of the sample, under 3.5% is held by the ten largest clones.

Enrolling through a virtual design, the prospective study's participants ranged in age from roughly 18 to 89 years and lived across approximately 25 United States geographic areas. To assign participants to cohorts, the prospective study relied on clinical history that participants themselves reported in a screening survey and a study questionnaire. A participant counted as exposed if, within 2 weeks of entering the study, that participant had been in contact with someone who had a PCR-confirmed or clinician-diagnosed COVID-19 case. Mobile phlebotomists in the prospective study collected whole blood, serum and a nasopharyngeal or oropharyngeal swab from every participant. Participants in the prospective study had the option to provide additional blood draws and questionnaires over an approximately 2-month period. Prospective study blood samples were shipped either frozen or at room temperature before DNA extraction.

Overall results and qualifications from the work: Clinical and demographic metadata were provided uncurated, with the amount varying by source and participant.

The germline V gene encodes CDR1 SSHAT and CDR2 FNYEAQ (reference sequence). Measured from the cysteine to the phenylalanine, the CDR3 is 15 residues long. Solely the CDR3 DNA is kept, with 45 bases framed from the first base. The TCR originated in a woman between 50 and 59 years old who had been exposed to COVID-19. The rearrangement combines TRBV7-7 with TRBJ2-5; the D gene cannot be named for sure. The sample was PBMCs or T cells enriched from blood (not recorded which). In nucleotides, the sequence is TGTGCTAGCAGCTTTAGCCGAACCGTCCAAGAGACCCAGTACTTC. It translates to CASSFSRTVQETQYF.